One sample yielded the 16 T cell receptor beta chains listed below, sequenced in a study of T cells after yellow fever vaccination. TCRdb re-analysed the 5' RACE reads in MiXCR, keeping a single row per CDR3 protein. The sample carries about 240,000 distinct CDR3 sequences, less than 9% recorded once. This specimen was CD4+ T cells sorted from PBMCs, taken 15 days after the yellow fever booster vaccination. Receptors originate from a man aged 30 to 39 who received the YFV17D yellow fever vaccine.

This clonotype came up many times. V usage is TRBV6-5 and J usage is TRBJ2-7, with D perhaps TRBD1 (5 bases). The V and J ends lost 0 bases and 0 bases respectively, with 12 bases between them. This CDR3 has 16 amino acids. The germline gives CDR1 MNHEY, CDR2 SVGAGI. CDR3 amino acids: CASSYSMQGVSYEQYF. CDR3 bases: TGTGCCAGCAGTTACTCGATGCAGGGTGTCTCCTACGAGCAGTACTTC.

This clonotype was found many times. V gene TRBV5-1 combines with J gene TRBJ2-2, with 12 bases matching TRBD2. V shed 4 bases, J shed 3 bases, and the junction held 19 bases outside the gene matches. This CDR3 has 21 residues. Germline V lookup: CDR1 SGHRS, CDR2 YFSETQ. The CDR3 nucleotides read TGCGCCAGCAGCCGTAGCTTGGATTGGTGGACTAGCGGGGAACACACCGGGGAGCTGTTTTTT. Amino acids: CASSRSLDWWTSGEHTGELFF.

There are many counts of this clonotype. The chain links TRBV20-1 to TRBJ2-7; 14 bases map to TRBD2. The CDR3 totals 15 residues. After removal of 6 bases from V and 7 bases from J, the junction contained 11 bases not matched to a gene. Germline CDR1 and CDR2: DFQATT and SNEGSKA (reference sequence). This CDR3 is CSAAETGTSGREQYF. The CDR3 nucleotides read TGCAGTGCGGCGGAAACCGGGACTAGCGGGAGAGAGCAGTACTTC.

This clonotype occurred a few times. The gene calls are TRBV9 and TRBJ2-1; 11 positions match TRBD2. This CDR3 is 18 amino acids long. The germline gives CDR1 SGDLS, CDR2 YYNGEE. The trim removed 0 bases at V and 8 bases at J, leaving 13 bases unmatched. CDR3 region: CASSVGDSGRAFFDEQFF. Written as DNA, the CDR3 is TGTGCCAGCAGCGTAGGTGATAGCGGGAGGGCCTTCTTTGATGAGCAGTTCTTC.

The chain recombines TRBV20-1 with TRBJ2-7; D is possibly TRBD1 (5 bases). Trimming took 2 bases from V and 3 from J, leaving 11 bases between them. CDR1 is DFQATT and CDR2 is SNEGSKA in the germline V gene (reference sequence). This CDR3 comprises 13 residues. CDR3 nucleotides: TGCAGTGCTAGACCCCAGACAGACTACGAGCAGTACTTC. This encodes CSARPQTDYEQYF.

This clonotype has more than one count but fewer than ten. The V call is TRBV5-1, the J call TRBJ2-2; TRBD1 might be the D (5 bases). The CDR3 extends over 19 amino acids. Deletions cut 4 bases from V and 5 bases from J, with 27 bases between. CDR1 is SGHRS and CDR2 is YFSETQ in the germline V gene. The CDR3 DNA reads as TGCGCCAGCAGCCCGTACTCTGCCGGTGGGGCCCCGAGAACCGGGGAGCTGTTTTTT. It yields the protein CASSPYSAGGAPRTGELFF. The variable domain in full, with the rest retrieved from reference TRBV5-1 and TRBJ2-2, is KAGVTQTPRYLIKTRGQQVTLSCSPISGHRSVSWYQQTPGQGLQFLFEYFSETQRNKGNFPGRFSGRQFSNSRSEMNVSTLELGDSALYLCASSPYSAGGAPRTGELFFGEGSRLTVL.

This clonotype has just a few counts. The chain couples TRBV30 to TRBJ2-4; 9 nucleotides match TRBD1. Germline-derived CDR1 and CDR2 are GTSNPN and SVGIG (reference sequence). The CDR3 extends over 14 amino acids. J lost 5 bases, V lost 1 base, and 3 bases had no gene match. As DNA, the CDR3 is TGTGCCTGGAGTGGGGGACAGGGCGAAAACATTCAGTACTTC. Translation: CAWSGGQGENIQYF.

This clonotype was counted ten times or more. For the CDR3, the DNA is TGTGCCATCAGGTCTTCCAGCACAGATACGCAGTATTTT. This encodes CAIRSSSTDTQYF. The chain is built from TRBV10-3 and TRBJ2-3; D gene uncertain. CDR1 ENHRY and CDR2 SYGVKD come from the germline V gene. This CDR3 comprises 13 residues. With 6 bases removed from V and 0 bases from J, the gap between germline ends came to 7 bases.

This clonotype was found many times. The chain joins TRBV29-1 to TRBJ1-2, with D unresolved. This CDR3 is 13 amino acids long. V shed 4 bases and J shed 5 bases, with 14 bases lying between them. Germline values: CDR1 SQVTM, CDR2 ANQGSEA. The CDR3: CSVAGLGKYGYTF. In DNA, the CDR3 is TGCAGCGTTGCTGGACTGGGAAAATATGGCTACACCTTC.

There are a few counts of this clonotype. The V gene is TRBV7-2, the J gene TRBJ2-7; 11 nucleotides match TRBD2. Germline CDR1 is SGHTA and CDR2 is FQGNSA. The CDR3 covers 16 residues. The J segment lost 5 bases and the V segment lost 7 bases, leaving 13 bases of the junction unmatched. In DNA form, the CDR3 reads TGTGCCAGCACCCCCCGCGGTACTAGCGGGAGACACGAGCAGTACTTC. It specifies CASTPRGTSGRHEQYF.

This clonotype showed up just a few times. The gene calls are TRBV7-2 and TRBJ1-5; D is unclear. Looked up from germline, CDR1 is SGHTA and CDR2 is FQGNSA. V was cut by 5 bases and J by 9 bases, with 14 bases left in between. The CDR3 has 13 residues. In DNA form, the CDR3 reads TGTGCCAGCAGCCTTAACGCGGGTGGGCCCCAGCATTTT. Translated: CASSLNAGGPQHF.

J is TRBJ1-5 and V is TRBV7-2, with D uncertain. The germline V gene encodes CDR1 SGHTA and CDR2 FQGNSA. The V end lost 5 bases, the J end lost 5 bases, and 7 bases lay between the germline ends. The CDR3 has 12 residues. The CDR3 reads CASSLIDQPQHF. Written as DNA, the CDR3 is TGTGCCAGCAGCCTCATCGATCAGCCCCAGCATTTT.

V usage is TRBV5-1 and J usage is TRBJ2-1, with TRBD2 matching over 7 bases. Germline values: CDR1 SGHRS, CDR2 YFSETQ. V was pared by 5 bases and J by 2 bases, with 4 bases of the junction left unmatched. The CDR3 has 14 residues. For the CDR3, the DNA is TGCGCCAGCAGTGGGGGGGTCGCCTACAATGAGCAGTTCTTC. This translates into CASSGGVAYNEQFF.

This clonotype was counted many times. This sequence joins TRBV6-1 and TRBJ2-2; D remains unclear. Trimming took off 5 bases at V and 2 bases at J, with 9 bases between the two ends. From germline, CDR1 is MNHNS and CDR2 SASEGT. This CDR3 is built from 14 residues. This chain's CDR3 is CASSIVLNTGELFF. The CDR3 coding sequence is TGTGCCAGCAGTATTGTCCTCAACACCGGGGAGCTGTTTTTT.

This clonotype showed up just a few times. The chain is built from TRBV5-6 and TRBJ2-1, with D uncertain. This CDR3 comprises 16 residues. From germline, CDR1 is SGHDT and CDR2 YYEEEE. Trimming cost V 5 bases and J 0 bases, with 15 bases left between them. This chain's CDR3 is CASRAAGPSSYNEQFF. CDR3 nucleotides: TGTGCCAGCAGGGCGGCCGGGCCAAGCTCCTACAATGAGCAGTTCTTC. Full variable domain (remainder filled in from reference TRBV5-6 and TRBJ2-1): DAGVTQSPTHLIKTRGQQVTLRCSPKSGHDTVSWYQQALGQGPQFIFQYYEEEERQRGNFPDRFSGHQFPNYSSELNVNALLLGDSALYLCASRAAGPSSYNEQFFGPGTRLTVL.

This chain connects TRBV27 to TRBJ1-2; possibly TRBD1 for D (6 bases). The CDR3 loop spans 15 amino acids. Trimming removed 6 bases at V and 5 bases at J, with 19 bases between. Germline CDR1 and CDR2: MNHEY and SMNVEV (reference sequence). CDR3 residues: CASRLGGGHRYGYTF. CDR3 coding DNA: TGTGCCAGCAGGTTGGGGGGGGGCCACCGTTATGGCTACACCTTC.